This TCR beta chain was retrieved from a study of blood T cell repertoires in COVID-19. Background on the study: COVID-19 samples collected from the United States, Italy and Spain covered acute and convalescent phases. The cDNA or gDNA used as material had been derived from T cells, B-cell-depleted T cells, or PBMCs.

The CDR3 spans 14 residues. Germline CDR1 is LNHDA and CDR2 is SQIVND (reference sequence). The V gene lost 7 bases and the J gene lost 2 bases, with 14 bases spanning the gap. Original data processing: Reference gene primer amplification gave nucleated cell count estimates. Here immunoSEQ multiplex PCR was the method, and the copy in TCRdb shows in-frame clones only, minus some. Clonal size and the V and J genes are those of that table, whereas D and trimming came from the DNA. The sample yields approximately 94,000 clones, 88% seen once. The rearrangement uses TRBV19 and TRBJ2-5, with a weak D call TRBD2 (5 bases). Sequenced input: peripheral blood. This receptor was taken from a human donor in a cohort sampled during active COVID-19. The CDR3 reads CASKLGGGQETQYF. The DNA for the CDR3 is TGTGCCAGTAAACTAGGCGGCGGGCAAGAGACCCAGTACTTC.